This T cell receptor beta chain stems from a study of human T cells and chemical hapten exposure. Study-wide background: Doses of diphenylcyclopropenone went to the patients' scalps weekly throughout the approximately 22-week study. Study-level points and caveats: With regard to DPC sensitization, TCRs above 1 in 1000 frequency did not change.

The CDR3 is 15 residues long. The V and J ends lost 2 bases and 1 base, in that order; junction bases with no gene match: 2. CDR1 and CDR2 (germline): SGHTA, FQGTGA. TCRdb redid the calling of the RACE reads with MiXCR, one entry per CDR3 protein. The repertoire has some 36,000 distinct CDR3 sequences, 10% to 13% of them found once; the top ten carry 27%. Time point noted: pre-sensitization, week 0. The treatment here: therapeutic diphenylcyclopropenone sensitization with weekly scalp DPC. Unfractionated whole blood yielded the extracted total RNA. As regards this clonotype: Its antigen is as yet unknown.

This clonotype was obtained from a man between 50 and 59 years old with alopecia areata. Some clones in this sample may be carry-over from other donors' samples. The chain uses TRBV7-3 and TRBJ2-5; 9 bases map to TRBD2. This material consisted of whole blood, taken in connection with sensitization to the hapten diphenylcyclopropenone (DPC). The chain's CDR3 is CASSLAGGTQETQYF. CDR3 sequence (DNA): TGTGCCAGCAGCTTAGCGGGAGGGACCCAAGAGACCCAGTACTTC.